A single sample gave rise to the 4 T cell receptor beta chains below, sequenced in a study of PD-L1 blockade in urothelial cancer. This table comes from immunoSEQ multiplex PCR, and its TCRdb copy is limited to in-frame clones, with some not included. The data show 60,000 to 65,000 clones, with 80% to 85% seen just once and 2.5% to 4% held by the top ten. Indicated time point: pretreatment peripheral blood. The sample here was PBMCs, taken around atezolizumab (anti-PD-L1) treatment. Every receptor here comes from a man between 65 and 79 years old with urothelial cancer.

This rearrangement joins TRBV29-1 to TRBJ2-3; TRBD2 agrees at 7 bases. The CDR3 runs to 13 residues. V shed 7 bases and J 0 bases; nucleotides not matched to a gene: 4. CDR1 is SQVTM, CDR2 ANQGSEA, per germline. The DNA for the CDR3 is TGCAGCGAGGGACTACCGAGCACAGATACGCAGTATTTT. This translates into CSEGLPSTDTQYF.

The chain's CDR3 is CATSRDLQREGSYNEQFF. The CDR3 region has the DNA TGTGCCACCAGCAGAGATCTCCAGCGGGAGGGCTCCTACAATGAGCAGTTCTTC. This rearrangement joins TRBV15 to TRBJ2-1, with 10 bases aligning to TRBD2. V lost 0 bases and J lost 0; bases outside the gene matches: 5. This CDR3 comprises 18 residues. Per germline, CDR1 LNHNV and CDR2 YYDKDF (reference sequence).

This sequence joins TRBV27 and TRBJ2-1, with 8 bases lining up with TRBD1. Germline V gives CDR1 MNHEY, CDR2 SMNVEV (reference sequence). V was pared by 4 bases and J by 0 bases, with 5 bases of the junction left unmatched. The CDR3 has 16 residues. CDR3 in DNA: TGTGCCAGCAGTTCCGGGACAGGCGGCTCCTACAATGAGCAGTTCTTC. It yields the protein CASSSGTGGSYNEQFF.

This clone was picked up one time. The J gene is TRBJ2-1, the V gene TRBV7-8; tentatively, D is TRBD1 (5 bases). The CDR3 extends over 16 amino acids. V lost 2 bases and J lost 1, with 12 bases in between. CDR1 is SGHVS and CDR2 is FQNEAQ in the germline V gene. CDR3 coding DNA: TGTGCCAGCAGCTTAAACTCCAGGGATTCCTACAATGAGCAGTTCTTC. Protein sequence: CASSLNSRDSYNEQFF.